Each of the 23 T cell receptor beta chains below was sequenced from the same sample in a study of identical twins. One entry per CDR3 protein, called by TCRdb with MiXCR from the 5' RACE reads. The sample lists 500,000 to 700,000 distinct CDR3 sequences, under 8.5% seen once, with 1.5% to 2% in the top ten. The same data also contributed to another study, on yellow fever vaccine responses in identical twins.

The sample comprised PBMCs. Receptors originate from a woman aged 18-29 years in good health.

The CDR3 here is CSALLAGAYNEQFF. The CDR3 DNA reads as TGCAGTGCTCTACTAGCGGGAGCCTACAATGAGCAGTTCTTC. The J gene is TRBJ2-1, the V gene TRBV20-1, with 11 bases identical to TRBD2. The CDR3 loop spans 14 amino acids. Germline V gene sequence: CDR1 DFQATT, CDR2 SNEGSKA (reference sequence). The V and J ends lost 5 bases and 2 bases, in that order; junction bases with no gene match: 2.

This clonotype showed up just a few times. The J gene is TRBJ2-2, the V gene TRBV27; D is perhaps TRBD1 or TRBD2 (5 bases each). Germline lookup yields CDR1 MNHEY and CDR2 SMNVEV (reference sequence). Trimming took 5 bases from V and 6 from J, leaving 13 bases between them. The CDR3 is 14 residues long. CDR3 bases: TGTGCCAGCAGTACCCGGGACGGGGCCGGGGAGCTGTTTTTT. Residues: CASSTRDGAGELFF.

This clonotype has ten or more counts. This sequence joins TRBV5-1 and TRBJ2-7; 9 bases line up with TRBD1. CDR3 length: 14 residues. CDR1 SGHRS and CDR2 YFSETQ come from the germline V gene. J was trimmed by 4 bases and V by 0 bases; bases with no gene match: 2. The CDR3 here is CASSLVGTGYEQYF. The CDR3 DNA sequence: TGCGCCAGCAGCTTGGTGGGGACAGGGTACGAGCAGTACTTC.

This chain links TRBV15 with TRBJ2-1; 14 bases are shared with TRBD2. CDR3 length equals 22 residues. After removal of 1 base from V and 2 bases from J, the junction contained 16 bases not matched to a gene. Germline V lookup: CDR1 LNHNV, CDR2 YYDKDF (reference sequence). This CDR3 is CATSRGVEPGLAGVGAYNEQFF. The CDR3 region has the DNA TGTGCCACCAGCAGAGGCGTGGAACCGGGACTAGCGGGAGTCGGGGCCTACAATGAGCAGTTCTTC.

The chain combines TRBV27 with TRBJ2-7, with D unclear. This CDR3 is built from 14 residues. Germline CDR1 reads MNHEY; CDR2 reads SMNVEV (reference sequence). V shed 2 bases and J shed 4 bases, with 12 bases lying between them. As DNA, the CDR3 is TGTGCCAGCAGTTTACACTTTGGGAAGTACGAGCAGTACTTC. Translating it yields CASSLHFGKYEQYF.

Here the CDR3 DNA reads TGTGCCAGCAGTTACGGGACAGGGTTGGCCGGGGAGCTGTTTTTT. Translated: CASSYGTGLAGELFF. The V gene is TRBV6-5, the J gene TRBJ2-2; 9 bases line up with TRBD1. The CDR3 loop spans 15 amino acids. J was trimmed by 6 bases and V by 2 bases; bases with no gene match: 4. Germline lookup yields CDR1 MNHEY and CDR2 SVGAGI.

A few counts support this clonotype. This chain joins TRBV13 and TRBJ1-4; 9 bases line up with TRBD1. V dropped 0 bases and J dropped 5; count of bases not matched to a gene: 4. The CDR3 sequence is 16 residues long. Looked up from germline, CDR1 is PRHDT and CDR2 is FYEKMQ (reference sequence). The CDR3 is CASSLGVGTGNEKLFF. The CDR3 DNA reads TGTGCCAGCAGCTTAGGAGTCGGGACAGGGAATGAAAAACTGTTTTTT.

This clonotype was seen a few times. The chain has TRBV20-1 and TRBJ2-5, with D hard to call. The V gene lost 3 bases and the J gene lost 0 bases, with 14 bases spanning the gap. The CDR3 is 15 amino acids. Germline V gene lookup returns CDR1 DFQATT and CDR2 SNEGSKA (reference sequence). CDR3 loop: CSARPSERYQETQYF. The CDR3 DNA sequence: TGCAGTGCTAGGCCCAGCGAAAGGTACCAAGAGACCCAGTACTTC.

This clonotype has just a few counts. The CDR3, as DNA: TGCAGCGTTGAAGAGAGGGAAGGCTACACCTTC. Residues: CSVEEREGYTF. The chain recombines TRBV29-1 with TRBJ1-2; D is unresolved. This CDR3 comprises 11 residues. The germline V gene encodes CDR1 SQVTM and CDR2 ANQGSEA. V gave up 0 bases and J gave up 8 bases, with 7 bases separating them.

This clonotype was observed a handful of times. The V call is TRBV28, the J call TRBJ2-6; D is ambiguous. V was cut by 3 bases and J by 4 bases, with 7 bases left in between. The CDR3 extends over 14 amino acids. Germline V CDR1 and CDR2: MDHEN, SYDVKM. DNA for the CDR3: TGTGCCAGCAGTTTCCTACCGGGGGCCAACGTCCTGACTTTC. Protein product: CASSFLPGANVLTF.

This clonotype was found a few times. V gene TRBV7-9 combines with J gene TRBJ1-2; TRBD1 might be the D (6 bases). The CDR3 has 13 residues. Trimming took 10 bases from V and 8 from J, leaving 20 bases between them. Germline assignment: CDR1 SEHNR and CDR2 FQNEAQ (reference sequence). CDR3 region: CATPMGRGDGYTF. Written as DNA, the CDR3 is TGTGCCACCCCGATGGGCAGGGGAGACGGCTACACCTTC.

This clonotype has a count of ten or more. This rearrangement joins TRBV6-1 to TRBJ2-5, with a weak D call TRBD1 (6 bases). The CDR3 extends over 14 amino acids. Per germline, CDR1 MNHNS and CDR2 SASEGT. Trimming shortened V by 6 bases and J by 3 bases, and 14 bases separated the two germline ends. For the CDR3, the DNA is TGTGCCAGCAGCCCCAGGACAGCGAAAGAGACCCAGTACTTC. Amino acids: CASSPRTAKETQYF.

The gene calls are TRBV2 and TRBJ1-1, with D tentatively TRBD1 (5 bases). The CDR3 has 15 residues. CDR1 is SNHLY, CDR2 FYNNEI, per germline. Trimming removed 4 bases at V and 6 bases at J, with 18 bases between. The DNA for the CDR3 is TGTGCCAGCAGTGGGGGACCTCCAGATTTATCTGAAGCTTTCTTT. Translated: CASSGGPPDLSEAFF.

This clonotype was found many times. The CDR3: CASSLSPPSTDTQYF. In nucleotides, the CDR3 is TGTGCCAGCAGCTTAAGTCCTCCTAGCACAGATACGCAGTATTTT. This sequence joins TRBV7-2 and TRBJ2-3; D not certain. V lost 2 bases, J lost 0 bases, and 9 bases lay in between. This CDR3 comprises 15 residues. The germline gives CDR1 SGHTA, CDR2 FQGNSA.

This clonotype was observed a handful of times. The chain employs TRBV6-4 and TRBJ2-3; the match to TRBD2 covers 7 bases. This CDR3 is 14 amino acids long. V shed 5 bases, J shed 6 bases, and the junction held 8 bases outside the gene matches. CDR1 MRHNA and CDR2 SNTAGT come from the germline V gene. The chain's CDR3 is CASSTGGGVDTQYF. As DNA, the CDR3 is TGTGCCAGCAGTACGGGCGGGGGAGTGGATACGCAGTATTTT.

Turning to this clonotype: This may be a read error, as it is one base from a much larger clone. This rearrangement joins TRBV28 to TRBJ2-5; 8 bases match TRBD2. V trimming: 6 bases; J trimming: 2 bases; junction bases outside the gene matches: 11. The length of the CDR3 is 16 residues. Looked up from germline, CDR1 is MDHEN and CDR2 is SYDVKM. CDR3: CASSLKTGGRQETQYF. The CDR3 coding sequence is TGTGCCAGCAGCCTCAAGACTGGCGGGAGGCAAGAGACCCAGTACTTC.

This clonotype was seen repeatedly, ten times or more. This chain links TRBV20-1 with TRBJ2-7, with TRBD2 identical over 7 bases. V shed 4 bases and J 0 bases; nucleotides not matched to a gene: 9. Germline V gene data show CDR1 as DFQATT and CDR2 as SNEGSKA (reference sequence). This CDR3 has 15 amino acids. The CDR3 coding sequence is TGCAGTGCTAACAACCGGGACTACGACTCCTACGAGCAGTACGTC. Its translation: CSANNRDYDSYEQYV.

The V gene is TRBV2, the J gene TRBJ1-5, with D unresolved. CDR1 is SNHLY and CDR2 is FYNNEI in the germline V gene. Trimming stripped 4 bases from V and 1 base from J, with 11 bases between. This CDR3 comprises 15 residues. CDR3 protein: CASSGQEGSNQPQHF. The CDR3 region has the DNA TGTGCCAGCAGTGGTCAGGAGGGAAGCAATCAGCCCCAGCATTTT.

This clonotype showed up many times. The chain is built from TRBV2 and TRBJ2-4; a possible D gene is TRBD2 (6 bases). The germline V and J ends were trimmed by 3 bases and 5 bases, with 14 bases remaining between them. The length of the CDR3 is 15 residues. Germline CDR1 and CDR2: SNHLY and FYNNEI. The CDR3 sequence is CASSDPWTGENIQYF. For the CDR3, the DNA is TGTGCCAGCAGTGACCCCTGGACGGGGGAAAACATTCAGTACTTC.

The genes are TRBV12-3 or TRBV12-4 and TRBJ2-1; 11 nucleotides line up with TRBD2. The CDR3 spans 16 residues. J gave up 2 bases and V 7 bases, and 7 bases lay outside the gene matches. The chain's CDR3 is CASTPPTSGAYNEQFF. CDR3 bases: TGTGCCAGCACCCCCCCGACTAGCGGGGCCTACAATGAGCAGTTCTTC.

At least ten counts were recorded for this clonotype. V usage is TRBV14 and J usage is TRBJ2-1, with no clear D. The CDR3 extends over 17 amino acids. Germline V gives CDR1 SGHDN, CDR2 FVKESK. The V and J ends lost 1 base and 5 bases respectively, with 18 bases between them. CDR3 DNA: TGTGCCAGCAGCCAAGGTCTGCGTTCCATACCGAACAATGAGCAGTTCTTC. Protein sequence: CASSQGLRSIPNNEQFF.

This clonotype was counted between two and nine times. CDR3 nucleotide sequence: TGTGCCAGCAGTAGCGTACAGGGAGGGAGCTACGAGCAGTACTTC. It specifies CASSSVQGGSYEQYF. The V gene is TRBV27, the J gene TRBJ2-7; a possible D gene is TRBD2 (7 bases). The germline V gene has CDR1 MNHEY and CDR2 SMNVEV (reference sequence). The CDR3 runs 15 residues. V lost 5 bases to trimming and J lost 3 bases, with 17 bases between them.

At least ten counts were recorded for this clonotype. This chain links TRBV7-9 with TRBJ2-4; possible D gene TRBD1, 5 bases. The CDR3 consists of 14 residues. The germline V gene encodes CDR1 SEHNR and CDR2 FQNEAQ (reference sequence). V was shortened by 7 bases and J by 5 bases, with 15 bases between the two germline ends. In DNA form, the CDR3 reads TGTGCCAGCACCAACGACAGAAAGCAAAACATTCAGTACTTC. This gives the protein CASTNDRKQNIQYF.